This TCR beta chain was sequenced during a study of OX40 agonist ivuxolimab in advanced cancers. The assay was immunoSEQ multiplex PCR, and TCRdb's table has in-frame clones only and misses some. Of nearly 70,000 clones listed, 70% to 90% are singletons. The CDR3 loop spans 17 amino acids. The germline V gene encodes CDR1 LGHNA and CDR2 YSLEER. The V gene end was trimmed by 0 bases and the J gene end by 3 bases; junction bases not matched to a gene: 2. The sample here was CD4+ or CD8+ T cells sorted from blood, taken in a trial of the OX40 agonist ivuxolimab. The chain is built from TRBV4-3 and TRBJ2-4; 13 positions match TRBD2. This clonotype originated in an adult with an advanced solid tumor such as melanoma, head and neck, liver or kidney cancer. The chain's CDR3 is CASSQDGTSGDKNIQYF. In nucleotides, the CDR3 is TGCGCCAGCAGCCAAGACGGGACTAGCGGGGACAAAAACATTCAGTACTTC.